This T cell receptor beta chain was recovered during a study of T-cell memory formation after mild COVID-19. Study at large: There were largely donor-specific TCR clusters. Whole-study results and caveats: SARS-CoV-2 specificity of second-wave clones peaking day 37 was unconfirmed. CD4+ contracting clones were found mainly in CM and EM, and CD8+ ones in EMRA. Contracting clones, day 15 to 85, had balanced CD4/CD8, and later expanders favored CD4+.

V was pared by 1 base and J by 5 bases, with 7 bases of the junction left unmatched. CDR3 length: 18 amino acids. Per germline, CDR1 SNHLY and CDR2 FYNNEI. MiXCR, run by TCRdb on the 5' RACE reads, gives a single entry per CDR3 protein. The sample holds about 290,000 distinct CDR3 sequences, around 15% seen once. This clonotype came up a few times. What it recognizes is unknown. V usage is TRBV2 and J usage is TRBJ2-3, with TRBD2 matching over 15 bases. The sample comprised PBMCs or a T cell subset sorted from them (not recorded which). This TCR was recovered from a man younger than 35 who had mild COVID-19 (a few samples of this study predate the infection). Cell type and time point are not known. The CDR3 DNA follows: TGTGCCAGCAGTGAAGACGGGACTAGCGGGGGGCAGGTAGATACGCAGTATTTT. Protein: CASSEDGTSGGQVDTQYF.